This TCR beta chain emerged from a study of blood T cell repertoires in COVID-19 (TCRdb year 2020). Notes on the research overall: Collaborator samples came from the United States, Italy and Spain and covered acute and convalescent phases of COVID-19. Samples were obtained from the ongoing ImmuneRACE study (first 160 participants) and from over a thousand subjects provided by 6 global collaborators. Subjects who had been exposed to COVID-19, were actively infected with it, or had recovered from it provided the deeply sampled blood TCRbeta repertoires that made up the dataset. The repertoires were released in a freely available public database intended as a resource for research on the immune response to SARS-CoV-2. The material from the prospective study consisted of cDNA or gDNA derived from T cells, B-cell-depleted T cells, or PBMCs. Where available, HLA class I and class II types were obtained from metadata supplied by the sample provider rather than from assay-based typing. A de-identified subject ID, COVID-19 status, age in years and sex were almost always included in the sample metadata.

From a lookup of the germline V gene (reference sequence), CDR1 and CDR2 are LNHDA and SQIVND. Compared with germline, V lacks 2 bases and J lacks 6 bases; bases without a gene match: 13. The CDR3 runs 18 residues from the cysteine to the phenylalanine. The kept DNA is CDR3 alone, 54 bases in frame from the first base. General study outcomes and caveats: Clinical and demographic metadata were provided uncurated, with the amount varying by source and participant.

TCRbeta CDR3 regions were amplified from genomic DNA by means of the immunoSEQ Assay, a bias-controlled multiplex PCR. For the original study's pipeline: Within the assay, amplification of reference gene primers was used to estimate how many nucleated cells each sample contained. Sequence reads were collapsed and filtered to measure the absolute abundance of every unique TCRbeta CDR3 rearrangement. For each sample, productive Simpson clonality was calculated by taking the square root of Simpson's diversity index across productive rearrangements. The table comes from immuneACCESS by way of TCRdb, which keeps in-frame sequences with V and J called. Part of the clones is missing from these tables; in studies checked, under half for an unresolved V gene and the rest for unknown reasons. Clone size and the V and J calls come from that table; the DNA yielded D and trimming. This sample gives around 240,000 clones in total; about 79% of them show up just once. Of the sample, around 1.5% is held by the ten largest clones.

A remark on this clone: Its antigen has not been determined. The record has no base qualities; no much larger clone is one base away.

Another Seattle source contributed samples from volunteer blood donors who had recovered from COVID-19. Each collaborating institution followed its own protocols to collect whole blood in K2EDTA tubes. For TCRbeta analysis, collaborator samples were shipped as frozen whole blood, as isolated PBMCs, or as DNA extracted from either sample type. Source material: peripheral blood. In this chain, TRBV19 is recombined with TRBJ2-2; the junction holds 9 bases that match TRBD1. The receptor comes from a woman aged 40 to 50 who had recovered from COVID-19. DNA sequence: TGTGCCAGTAGTATAATGAGGGGGACAGGGAGTTTCGCCGGGGAGCTGTTTTTT. Its product reads: CASSIMRGTGSFAGELFF.